Listed here are 27 T cell receptor beta chains from one sample, sequenced in a study of blood T cells in healthy people across ages. Using a J-beta primer mix together with a sample-barcoded 5' primer, a second PCR was run for roughly 6 to 11 cycles. TCRdb ran MiXCR on the 5' RACE reads and lists one entry per CDR3 protein. The data show 800,000 to 950,000 distinct CDR3 sequences, under 40% seen once. Sequenced sample: blood. The receptors shown here come from a man aged 18 to 30 in good health.

This clonotype has only a few counts. The chain employs TRBV7-2 and TRBJ2-5; possible D gene TRBD1, 7 bases. This CDR3 is built from 13 residues. CDR1 and CDR2 (germline): SGHTA, FQGNSA. Trimming took off 7 bases at V and 5 bases at J, with 14 bases between the two ends. Here the CDR3 reads CASTPQGRETQYF. Here the CDR3 DNA reads TGTGCCAGCACCCCACAGGGGAGGGAGACCCAGTACTTC.

This clonotype appeared once. The rearrangement uses TRBV7-2 and TRBJ2-3; D is ambiguous. Deletions cut 7 bases from V and 5 bases from J, with 10 bases between. The CDR3 runs to 12 residues. Germline V gene data show CDR1 as SGHTA and CDR2 as FQGNSA. The CDR3 is CASTRLLDTQYF. In nucleotides, the CDR3 is TGTGCCAGCACCCGCCTCTTAGATACGCAGTATTTT.

This clonotype occurred a few times. The J gene is TRBJ1-2, the V gene TRBV28, with a tentative D call TRBD1 (5 bases). V was shortened by 5 bases and J by 6 bases, with 19 bases between the two germline ends. The CDR3 runs 15 residues. Germline V gives CDR1 MDHEN, CDR2 SYDVKM. The CDR3 here is CASSAPGDLDHGYTF. CDR3 DNA sequence: TGTGCCAGCAGTGCTCCGGGGGACTTAGACCATGGCTACACCTTC.

The rearrangement joins TRBV29-1 to TRBJ2-4; D remains ambiguous. CDR1 is SQVTM and CDR2 is ANQGSEA in the germline V gene. The CDR3 runs to 12 residues. The germline V and J ends were trimmed by 3 bases and 5 bases, with 8 bases remaining between them. CDR3 in amino acids: CSVDPGQNIQYF. The CDR3, as DNA: TGCAGCGTTGACCCAGGCCAAAACATTCAGTACTTC.

Remarks on this clonotype: An end of the junction does not agree with germline; a read error may underlie this. CDR3 residues: CVSRKTSGEETQYF. In nucleotides, the CDR3 is TGTGTCAGCAGAAAGACTAGCGGGGAAGAGACCCAGTACTTC. This chain joins TRBV25-1 and TRBJ2-5, with 11 positions matching TRBD2. The CDR3 consists of 14 residues. Germline CDR1 is MGHDK and CDR2 is SYGVNS. Complete variable domain (other parts from reference TRBV25-1 and TRBJ2-5): EADIYQTPRYLVIGTGKKITLECSQTMGHDKMYWYQQDPGMELHLIHYSYGVNSTEKGDLSSESTVSRIRTEHFPLTLESARPSHTSQYLCVSRKTSGEETQYFGPGTRLLVL.

This clonotype turned up a few times. The rearrangement links TRBV7-2 to TRBJ2-1; perhaps TRBD1 as D (5 bases). The J call may be in error: the DNA end matches TRBJ2-7 better. The length of the CDR3 is 17 residues. Germline CDR1 is SGHTA and CDR2 is FQGNSA. The CDR3 bases are TGTGCCAGCAGCCCAACCAGTGGGGCGATCTCCTACAATGAGCAGTACTTC. Its translation is CASSPTSGAISYNEQYF.

The chain is built from TRBV6-5 and TRBJ1-6, with 8 bases that match TRBD1. Germline V gene sequence: CDR1 MNHEY, CDR2 SVGAGI. Trimming cost V 4 bases and J 0 bases; bases outside gene matches: 2. The CDR3 loop spans 16 amino acids. The CDR3 sequence: CASSSTGGSYNSPLHF. The CDR3 DNA reads as TGTGCCAGCAGTTCAACAGGGGGCTCCTATAATTCACCCCTCCACTTT.

The CDR3 sequence is CASSVDKKREQYF. The CDR3 DNA reads TGTGCCAGCAGCGTGGATAAGAAGCGCGAGCAGTACTTC. The chain employs TRBV5-5 and TRBJ2-4; no definite D call. The J call may be mistaken, given a closer DNA end match to TRBJ2-7. This CDR3 is built from 13 residues. The germline gives CDR1 SGHKS, CDR2 YYEKEE (reference sequence).

There are a few counts of this clonotype. This chain joins TRBV12-3 or TRBV12-4 and TRBJ1-5; tentative D call: TRBD1 (6 bases). The CDR3 contains 14 residues. Trimming left V 4 bases short and J 4 bases short, with 11 bases between. The CDR3 nucleotides are TGTGCCAGCAGTTGGACAGTGTCAAATCAGCCCCAGCATTTT. Translation gives CASSWTVSNQPQHF.

About this clonotype itself: Sequence at one end of the junction differs from germline and may be a read error. V gene TRBV27 combines with J gene TRBJ2-3; D might be TRBD2 (5 bases). From germline, CDR1 is MNHEY and CDR2 SMNVEV (reference sequence). CDR3 length equals 14 residues. The CDR3 is CACSLLGSADTQYF. The CDR3, as DNA: TGTGCCTGCAGTTTACTGGGGAGCGCAGATACGCAGTATTTT.

The chain has TRBV28 and TRBJ2-2; TRBD1 might be the D (6 bases). CDR3 length equals 14 residues. Trimming took 3 bases from V and 6 from J, leaving 11 bases between them. The germline V gene encodes CDR1 MDHEN and CDR2 SYDVKM. The CDR3 DNA follows: TGTGCCAGCAGTTTTTCACCAGGGGCCGGGGAGCTGTTTTTT. Translating gives CASSFSPGAGELFF.

This clonotype was observed a handful of times. The rearrangement joins TRBV19 to TRBJ2-1; D unclear. V was shortened by 9 bases and J by 9 bases, with 15 bases between the two germline ends. Germline CDR1 LNHDA, CDR2 SQIVND (reference sequence). This CDR3 has 12 residues. In DNA form, the CDR3 reads TGTGCCAGCCTTTCTCCCTTTGGTGAGCAGTTCTTC. This sequence encodes CASLSPFGEQFF.

The chain links TRBV12-3 or TRBV12-4 to TRBJ2-3; 12 bases align to TRBD2. V was pared by 7 bases and J by 0 bases, with 20 bases of the junction left unmatched. The CDR3 runs 21 residues. CDR3 nucleotides: TGTGCCAGCACTATCTCCTGGGAGGGACTAGCGGGCTTCGCTAGCACAGATACGCAGTATTTT. Protein: CASTISWEGLAGFASTDTQYF.

The table lists this clonotype with a few counts. The CDR3 reads CASSQGPYMNTEAFF. The CDR3 nucleotides read TGCGCCAGCAGCCAAGGTCCGTACATGAACACTGAAGCTTTCTTT. This chain connects TRBV4-3 to TRBJ1-1; no reliable D call. Per the germline V gene, CDR1 is LGHNA and CDR2 is YSLEER. The V end lost 1 base, the J end lost 0 bases, and 9 bases lay between the germline ends. CDR3 size: 15 residues.

The chain couples TRBV12-3 or TRBV12-4 to TRBJ1-5; possibly TRBD1 for D (5 bases). V was cut by 2 bases and J by 6 bases, with 14 bases left in between. This CDR3 has 15 amino acids. In nucleotides, the CDR3 is TGTGCCAGCAGTTTAATTGCAGGGAATCTTCAGCCCCAGCATTTT. It encodes CASSLIAGNLQPQHF.

The J gene is TRBJ2-4, the V gene TRBV3-1; D uncertain. The last part of the DNA fits TRBJ2-7 better; the J call may be wrong. This CDR3 region has 12 residues. Per the germline V gene, CDR1 is LGHDT and CDR2 is YNNKEL (reference sequence). The DNA for the CDR3 is TGTGCCAGCAGCGGGCCAGTCTACGAGCAGTACTTC. Protein product: CASSGPVYEQYF.

This clonotype was detected once. The J gene is TRBJ2-1, the V gene TRBV5-1, with a possible D match to TRBD2 (6 bases). V shed 4 bases and J shed 5 bases, with 13 bases lying between them. There are 14 residues in the CDR3. CDR1 is SGHRS, CDR2 YFSETQ, per germline. The CDR3 reads CASSPGRLDNEQFF. DNA for the CDR3: TGCGCCAGCAGCCCGGGCCGACTAGACAATGAGCAGTTCTTC.

V usage is TRBV4-2 and J usage is TRBJ1-1, with D uncertain. Trimming removed 1 base at V and 6 bases at J, with 9 bases between. In germline, CDR1 is LGHNA, CDR2 YNFKEQ. This CDR3 is 13 amino acids long. Here the CDR3 reads CASSQGARPEAFF. In DNA, the CDR3 is TGTGCCAGCAGCCAAGGTGCTCGTCCTGAAGCTTTCTTT.

V and J are TRBV7-9 and TRBJ2-3; D ambiguous. The CDR3 covers 18 residues. Deletions cut 2 bases from V and 0 bases from J, with 18 bases between. CDR1 is SEHNR, CDR2 FQNEAQ, per germline (reference sequence). The DNA for the CDR3 is TGTGCCAGCAGCTTACCAAGTGGTGGCGTGTCTAGCACAGATACGCAGTATTTT. This translates into CASSLPSGGVSSTDTQYF.

The sample holds a few counts of this clonotype. This sequence joins TRBV6-1 and TRBJ2-7, with 9 bases identical to TRBD2. From germline, CDR1 is MNHNS and CDR2 SASEGT. The trim removed 5 bases at V and 2 bases at J, leaving 10 bases unmatched. This CDR3 comprises 16 residues. The CDR3: CASSSSRLAGTYEQYF. The CDR3 bases are TGTGCCAGCAGTTCAAGTCGGCTAGCGGGGACCTACGAGCAGTACTTC.

The table lists this clonotype with a few counts. This chain uses TRBV28 with TRBJ1-1, with 8 positions matching TRBD1. V gave up 6 bases and J gave up 0 bases; unmatched junction bases: 18. Germline CDR1 and CDR2: MDHEN and SYDVKM. This CDR3 has 19 residues. The CDR3 region is CASSAARTTGVFMNTEAFF. CDR3 coding DNA: TGTGCCAGCAGCGCGGCCAGAACGACAGGGGTCTTCATGAACACTGAAGCTTTCTTT.

V and J are TRBV5-4 and TRBJ1-6; D is unresolved. This CDR3 is 16 amino acids long. Germline-derived CDR1 and CDR2 are SGHNT and YYREEE (reference sequence). V lost 4 bases and J 0 bases, leaving 11 bases between the germline ends. This CDR3 reads CASSDNGVSYNSPLHF. CDR3 nucleotide sequence: TGTGCCAGCAGCGACAACGGGGTCTCCTATAATTCACCCCTCCACTTT.

Only a few counts were recorded for this clonotype. A read error may explain this, as a much larger clone is one base away. V is TRBV29-1 and J is TRBJ2-7, with 8 bases identical to TRBD1. In germline, CDR1 is SQVTM, CDR2 ANQGSEA. The CDR3 has 14 amino acids. Trimming took 8 bases from V and 0 from J; bases not matched to a gene: 9. This chain's CDR3 is CSLLTGASSYEQYF. Written as DNA, the CDR3 is TGCAGCCTACTGACAGGGGCAAGCTCCTACGAGCAGTACTTC.

This chain connects TRBV7-9 to TRBJ2-1; no reliable D call. CDR3 size: 14 residues. Trimming left V 1 base short and J 6 bases short, with 10 bases between. In germline, CDR1 is SEHNR, CDR2 FQNEAQ (reference sequence). The CDR3 bases are TGTGCCAGCAGCTTAGGGCAGTCCACCAATGAGCAGTTCTTC. As protein: CASSLGQSTNEQFF. Drawing the rest from reference TRBV7-9 and TRBJ2-1, the complete variable domain is DTGVSQNPRHKITKRGQNVTFRCDPISEHNRLYWYRQTLGQGPEFLTYFQNEAQLEKSRLLSDRFSAERPKGSFSTLEIQRTEQGDSAMYLCASSLGQSTNEQFFGPGTRLTVL.

The rearrangement uses TRBV7-2 and TRBJ2-7, with 7 nucleotides matching TRBD2. The CDR3 runs 15 residues. CDR1 SGHTA and CDR2 FQGNSA come from the germline V gene. V gave up 2 bases and J gave up 4 bases; unmatched junction bases: 8. CDR3 region: CASSLHPAGRYEQYF. CDR3 bases: TGTGCCAGCAGCTTACATCCAGCGGGGCGGTACGAGCAGTACTTC.

In this sample, this clonotype turned up a few times. The rearrangement links TRBV7-2 to TRBJ2-1; 8 nucleotides align to TRBD1. The germline V gene encodes CDR1 SGHTA and CDR2 FQGNSA. This CDR3 contains 13 residues. The trim removed 5 bases at V and 9 bases at J, leaving 6 bases unmatched. DNA for the CDR3: TGTGCCAGCAGCGGGCAGGGGGCTTCTGAGCAGTTCTTC. It encodes CASSGQGASEQFF.

The chain combines TRBV29-1 with TRBJ2-7; possible D gene TRBD1, 6 bases. This CDR3 spans 12 amino acids. Germline CDR1 and CDR2: SQVTM and ANQGSEA. V was trimmed by 2 bases and J by 7 bases, leaving 12 bases between them. The CDR3 reads CSVESRGDEQYF. The CDR3 DNA follows: TGCAGCGTTGAAAGCAGGGGCGATGAGCAGTACTTC.